The 31 T cell receptor beta chains reported below all come from one sample, sequenced in a study of CD8+CD57+ T cells in acquired aplastic anemia. The use of genomic DNA as template underpinned the TCR beta VDJ and CDR3 profiling. From the reads, TCRdb called clonotypes with MiXCR, one entry per CDR3 protein. In the table there are approximately 65,000 distinct CDR3 sequences, less than 65% of which are singletons. The sample was sorted CD4+, CD8+, or CD8+CD57+ T cells (not recorded which) from PBMCs. Receptors originate from a human donor in good health, serving as a control.

V and J are TRBV2 and TRBJ2-1, with 12 bases identical to TRBD2. The V segment lost 10 bases and the J segment 6 bases; nucleotides outside the gene matches: 7. The CDR3 runs 14 residues. Germline values: CDR1 SNHLY, CDR2 FYNNEI. The CDR3: CATRLAGVSNEQFF. CDR3 sequence (DNA): TGTGCCACCCGACTAGCGGGAGTTTCCAATGAGCAGTTCTTC.

This clonotype was found a few times. Given a much more abundant clone one base away, this may be a read error. The rearrangement links TRBV12-3 or TRBV12-4 to TRBJ1-2; D ambiguous. The CDR3 sequence is 13 residues long. The CDR3 coding sequence is TGTGCCAGCAGCCGAAAGGGCGTTTTTGGCAACACCTTC. This gives the protein CASSRKGVFGNTF.

The chain carries TRBV15 and TRBJ2-7; 10 bases agree with TRBD1. This CDR3 region has 15 residues. Germline V lookup: CDR1 LNHNV, CDR2 YYDKDF (reference sequence). The trim removed 4 bases at V and 3 bases at J, leaving 6 bases unmatched. The chain's CDR3 is CATSTGQGEGYEQYF. CDR3 DNA: TGTGCCACCAGCACTGGACAGGGGGAGGGCTACGAGCAGTACTTC. The whole variable domain, filled in from reference TRBV15 and TRBJ2-7, reads DAMVIQNPRYQVTQFGKPVTLSCSQTLNHNVMYWYQQKSSQAPKLLFHYYDKDFNNEADTPDNFQSRRPNTSFCFLDIRSPGLGDTAMYLCATSTGQGEGYEQYFGPGTRLTVT.

This clonotype rates as medium-sized (0.01 to 0.1%). The rearrangement joins TRBV7-2 to TRBJ2-7; no firm D call. CDR3 length equals 15 residues. The V gene's germline CDR1 is SGHTA and CDR2 FQGNSA. V lost 5 bases and J 1 base, leaving 15 bases between the germline ends. CDR3 nucleotide sequence: TGTGCCAGCAGCACCCACCGGCCCATATCCTACGAGCAGTACTTC. This codes for CASSTHRPISYEQYF.

This clonotype was picked up one time. The chain uses TRBV19 and TRBJ2-1, with 7 bases aligning to TRBD1. The germline V gene has CDR1 LNHDA and CDR2 SQIVND (reference sequence). The CDR3 consists of 14 residues. The ends lost 5 bases at V and 3 bases at J; junction bases unmatched: 4. The DNA for the CDR3 is TGTGCCAGTAGTGCCGCAGGGGGCTACAATGAGCAGTTCTTC. Residues: CASSAAGGYNEQFF.

The CDR3 protein is CASSWTGALETQYF. Written as DNA, the CDR3 is TGCGCCAGCAGCTGGACAGGGGCATTGGAGACCCAGTACTTC. The gene calls are TRBV5-1 and TRBJ2-5; 9 bases map to TRBD1. The germline V gene encodes CDR1 SGHRS and CDR2 YFSETQ. This CDR3 region has 14 residues. J gave up 5 bases and V 3 bases, and 5 bases lay outside the gene matches.

In this sample, this clonotype turned up a few times. The chain couples TRBV10-3 to TRBJ2-7; D is tentatively TRBD1 or TRBD2 (5 bases each). This CDR3 has 14 residues. CDR1 and CDR2 from the germline V gene are ENHRY and SYGVKD. The V gene lost 6 bases and the J gene lost 1 base, with 13 bases spanning the gap. For the CDR3, the DNA is TGTGCCATCAGCTCCGGGACGGCATCCTACGAGCAGTACGTC. Translated, it gives CAISSGTASYEQYV.

The chain couples TRBV19 to TRBJ1-1; D call uncertain. Germline values: CDR1 LNHDA, CDR2 SQIVND (reference sequence). This CDR3 is 11 amino acids long. Trimming cost V 4 bases and J 4 bases, with 4 bases left between them. CDR3 bases: TGTGCCAGTAGTACGGGCACTGAAGCTTTCTTT. This encodes CASSTGTEAFF.

Concerning this clonotype: The conserved phenylalanine or tryptophan normally closing the CDR3 is absent here, so this likely arose from a read error. The DNA is omitted, as the CDR3 cannot be located on it reliably, and the CDR3 follows TCRdb's listing. The V call is TRBV29-1, the J call TRBJ2-5; TRBD1 is taken as the D call from the table, unchecked against the DNA. The CDR3 is 8 residues long, ends included. Germline V lookup: CDR1 SQVTM, CDR2 ANQGSEA. CDR3 residues: CSVEAPDR.

In its sample, this clonotype was seen many times. The gene calls are TRBV11-3 and TRBJ1-6, with D possibly TRBD1 on 5 matching bases. Trimming stripped 5 bases from V and 10 bases from J, with 15 bases between. Germline V gene data show CDR1 as SGHNT and CDR2 as YENEEA. CDR3 size: 14 residues. The DNA of the CDR3 is TGTGCCAGCAGCACAGGAAGGGCTGACTCACCCCTCCACTTT. The encoded protein is CASSTGRADSPLHF.

The V gene is TRBV7-6, the J gene TRBJ2-7; D is unresolved. Germline CDR1 is SGHVS and CDR2 is FNYEAQ. Trimming took 5 bases from V and 0 from J, leaving 17 bases between them. This CDR3 is 16 amino acids long. CDR3 sequence: CASSPKATTSSYEQYF. DNA for the CDR3: TGTGCCAGCAGCCCAAAGGCGACAACCAGCTCCTACGAGCAGTACTTC.

This clonotype was seen only once. The rearrangement uses TRBV5-1 and TRBJ2-7; 7 positions match TRBD1. V gave up 1 base and J gave up 0 bases; unmatched junction bases: 13. The CDR3 has 18 amino acids. CDR1 and CDR2 from the germline V gene are SGHRS and YFSETQ. The CDR3 region has the DNA TGCGCCAGCAGCTTGTCCTCGATTACAGGGGTCAGCTCCTACGAGCAGTACTTC. Its translation is CASSLSSITGVSSYEQYF.

There are many counts of this clonotype. CDR3 nucleotides: TGTGCCAGCAGCCCCCTAGCGACCCACAGGGGTACGGGGGAGACCCAGTACTTC. Amino acids: CASSPLATHRGTGETQYF. The chain is built from TRBV5-4 and TRBJ2-5; D perhaps matches TRBD1 (7 bases). Germline CDR1 is SGHNT and CDR2 is YYREEE (reference sequence). The length of the CDR3 is 18 residues. Trimming stripped 4 bases from V and 5 bases from J, with 27 bases between.

This clonotype was seen many times. The CDR3 DNA reads TGTGCCAGCAGTGGGGGGAGATATGGACGGTACTTC. Translated: CASSGGRYGRYF. The chain uses TRBV6-1 and TRBJ2-7; perhaps D is TRBD1 or TRBD2 (5 bases each). Trimming cost V 4 bases and J 12 bases, with 16 bases left between them. CDR3 size: 12 residues. CDR1 MNHNS and CDR2 SASEGT come from the germline V gene.

Comment on this clonotype: One end of the junction fails to match germline, which may point to a read error. Here the CDR3 DNA reads TGTGCCAACAGTTTAGGGGGAGCTGGAAACACCATATATTTT. Protein sequence: CANSLGGAGNTIYF. The V gene is TRBV12-3 or TRBV12-4, the J gene TRBJ1-3; maybe TRBD1 (6 bases). The CDR3 totals 14 residues.

The chain joins TRBV7-3 to TRBJ2-7, with TRBD2 matching over 9 bases. The CDR3 contains 15 residues. V shed 5 bases and J 5 bases; nucleotides not matched to a gene: 10. Germline lookup yields CDR1 SGHTA and CDR2 FQGTGA. CDR3: CASSILAGNINEQYF. The CDR3 coding sequence is TGTGCCAGCAGCATACTAGCGGGTAATATCAACGAGCAGTACTTC.

This sequence joins TRBV7-6 and TRBJ1-1, with D hard to call. The CDR3 contains 16 residues. Germline-derived CDR1 and CDR2 are SGHVS and FNYEAQ. V dropped 0 bases and J dropped 1 base, with 12 bases sitting between them. CDR3 DNA sequence: TGTGCCAGCAGCTTAGCGGTATGGCAGCGGAACACTGAAGCTTTCTTT. Translation gives CASSLAVWQRNTEAFF.

This clonotype has more than one count but fewer than ten. The rearrangement joins TRBV15 to TRBJ2-3; D may be TRBD2 (6 bases). Trimming left V 0 bases short and J 6 bases short, with 13 bases between. Germline V gene lookup returns CDR1 LNHNV and CDR2 YYDKDF (reference sequence). The length of the CDR3 is 15 residues. The CDR3 DNA is TGTGCCACCAGCAGAGAGGAACTAGCTAGTGATACGCAGTATTTT. This gives the protein CATSREELASDTQYF.

Ten or more counts support this clonotype. J is TRBJ2-1 and V is TRBV12-3 or TRBV12-4; 7 bases match TRBD2. CDR3 size: 14 residues. Losses at the gene ends were 7 bases for V and 0 bases for J; bases not matched to a gene: 3. The CDR3 reads CASIVAGSYNEQFF. The CDR3 DNA is TGTGCCAGCATCGTAGCGGGCTCCTACAATGAGCAGTTCTTC.

V usage is TRBV7-3 and J usage is TRBJ2-7, with a tentative D call TRBD2 (7 bases). CDR1 is SGHTA, CDR2 FQGTGA, per germline. This CDR3 spans 14 amino acids. Between the trimmed V and J ends, which lost 3 bases and 3 bases, there was a span of 12 bases. CDR3 loop: CASSLSGGHYEQYF. In DNA, the CDR3 is TGTGCCAGCAGCTTGTCCGGGGGGCACTACGAGCAGTACTTC.

This clonotype was seen ten or more times. In nucleotides, the CDR3 is TGTGCCAGCAGCTTAGCGGGGCAGGGAGAAGGCTATGGCTACACCTTC. It is translated as CASSLAGQGEGYGYTF. The chain carries TRBV11-1 and TRBJ1-2, with D perhaps TRBD1 (5 bases). In germline, CDR1 is SGHAT, CDR2 FQDESV (reference sequence). The ends were cut back, 0 bases at V and 4 bases at J, with 15 bases in the middle. The CDR3 is 16 residues long.

Concerning this clonotype itself: One end of the junction is discordant with germline, which a read error may explain. J is TRBJ1-1 and V is TRBV2; D is unresolved. CDR1 and CDR2 (germline): SNHLY, FYNNEI. The CDR3 contains 13 residues. The DNA for the CDR3 is TGTGCCGGCAGCGTAGGTTGGAACACTGAAGCTTTCTTT. Translated: CAGSVGWNTEAFF. Combining the CDR3 with reference TRBV2 and TRBJ1-1 gives the whole variable domain EPEVTQTPSHQVTQMGQEVILRCVPISNHLYFYWYRQILGQKVEFLVSFYNNEISEKSEIFDDQFSVERPDGSNFTLKIRSTKLEDSAMYFCAGSVGWNTEAFFGQGTRLTVV.

CDR3 sequence: CATSVEGRGERAFF. CDR3 bases: TGTGCCACCAGCGTTGAGGGACGGGGGGAGCGAGCTTTCTTT. This sequence joins TRBV24-1 and TRBJ1-1, with D tentatively TRBD1 (5 bases). The germline gives CDR1 KGHDR, CDR2 SFDVKD. The CDR3 spans 14 residues. V dropped 7 bases and J dropped 10 bases, with 21 bases sitting between them.

On this clonotype: A read error may produce the germline difference seen at one junction end. The chain combines TRBV12-3 or TRBV12-4 with TRBJ2-2; no reliable D call. The CDR3 runs 14 residues. The CDR3 is CASSPSTKTGELFF. In nucleotides, the CDR3 is TGTGCCAGCAGTCCCTCTACGAAAACCGGGGAGCTGTTTTTT.

The chain has TRBV29-1 and TRBJ2-7, with D perhaps TRBD1 (6 bases). The CDR3 has 12 residues. Germline CDR1 SQVTM, CDR2 ANQGSEA. V lost 3 bases and J 0 bases, leaving 6 bases between the germline ends. CDR3 bases: TGCAGCGTTGAGACAGGCTCCTACGAGCAGTACTTC. Amino acids: CSVETGSYEQYF.

The V gene is TRBV2, the J gene TRBJ2-7, with D perhaps matching TRBD1 (6 bases). This CDR3 comprises 15 residues. V shed 5 bases and J shed 1 base, with 15 bases lying between them. Germline V lookup: CDR1 SNHLY, CDR2 FYNNEI. DNA for the CDR3: TGTGCCAGCAGTCCACAGGGTGGTGATTCCTACGAGCAGTACTTC. Its translation is CASSPQGGDSYEQYF.

Notes on this clonotype: One junction end disagrees with the germline gene, perhaps due to a read error. The chain employs TRBV4-1 and TRBJ1-2; D unclear. This CDR3 is built from 11 residues. Germline loops: CDR1 MGHRA, CDR2 YSYEKL. The CDR3 reads CASSRNYGHTF. Here the CDR3 DNA reads TGCGCCAGCAGCCGAAACTATGGCCACACCTTC.

To note about this clonotype: This may arise from a read error, as a much more abundant clone is one base away. The rearrangement links TRBV28 to TRBJ2-7, with D maybe TRBD1 (5 bases). Trimming shortened V by 2 bases and J by 5 bases, and 13 bases separated the two germline ends. Germline-derived CDR1 and CDR2 are MDHEN and SYDVKM. The CDR3 contains 14 residues. The DNA for the CDR3 is TGTGCCAGCAGTTTAATCCAGGGATTGAACGAGCAGTACTTC. Translation gives CASSLIQGLNEQYF.

V is TRBV5-1 and J is TRBJ1-2; perhaps TRBD1 as D (6 bases). The germline V gene encodes CDR1 SGHRS and CDR2 YFSETQ. The CDR3 spans 14 residues. The V end was cut by 5 bases, the J end by 2 bases, with 13 bases between. The CDR3 protein is CASSDGGSNYGYTF. The DNA for the CDR3 is TGCGCCAGCAGTGATGGGGGCTCAAACTATGGCTACACCTTC.

Comment on this clonotype: At one end, the junction sequence differs from germline, possibly due to a read error. J is TRBJ1-3 and V is TRBV6-5; D is ambiguous. This CDR3 is 16 amino acids long. Germline values: CDR1 MNHEY, CDR2 SVGAGI. CDR3 protein: CASSYSTKLDGNTMYF. The CDR3 DNA follows: TGTGCCAGCAGTTACTCAACCAAGTTAGATGGAAACACCATGTATTTT.

The V and J genes are TRBV15 and TRBJ1-1; no clear D gene. V lost 1 base and J 6 bases, leaving 12 bases between the germline ends. CDR1 LNHNV and CDR2 YYDKDF come from the germline V gene (reference sequence). The CDR3 consists of 14 residues. This CDR3 is CATSRVIGPSEAFF. CDR3 coding DNA: TGTGCCACCAGCAGAGTCATAGGTCCATCTGAAGCTTTCTTT.